These 28 T cell receptor beta chains were sequenced from one sample in a study of graft-versus-host responses after intestinal transplantation (TCRdb year 2021). Libraries were made using the immunoSEQ multiplex PCR assay. Drawn from immuneACCESS, this table holds only the in-frame rearrangements with V and J called that TCRdb kept. Clones are partly lost; checked studies trace under half to an unresolved V gene and leave the rest unexplained. This sample comprises about 110,000 clones, around 92% of them detected only once. In total, the top ten clones hold 0.95% to 1.5% of the sample. For these receptors, no antigen is known. In light of the paper, this sample's time point label describes: cells obtained before transplantation from donor or recipient. This specimen was unstimulated CD8+ T cells sorted from spleen or lymph node cells, taken before transplant. The receptors come from a human donor who was the organ donor for an intestinal transplant.

This rearrangement joins TRBV9 to TRBJ1-1; D not certain. V was shortened by 2 bases and J by 2 bases, with 19 bases between the two germline ends. In germline, CDR1 is SGDLS, CDR2 YYNGEE. The CDR3 sequence is 17 residues long. CDR3 loop: CASSVPQKVEGNTEAFF. The CDR3 DNA follows: TGTGCCAGCAGCGTCCCCCAGAAGGTGGAGGGCAACACTGAAGCTTTCTTT.

This chain links TRBV4-1 with TRBJ1-3; D gene ambiguous. The CDR3 is 15 residues long. Germline V gene data show CDR1 as MGHRA and CDR2 as YSYEKL. V lost 0 bases, J lost 0 bases, and 6 bases lay in between. The CDR3 region has the DNA TGCGCCAGCAGCCAAGACAGAAACTCTGGAAACACCATATATTTT. Translating gives CASSQDRNSGNTIYF.

In DNA, the CDR3 is TGTGCCTGGAGTGCCCTTTCGGCGGGAGTTAGGAATGAGCAGTTCTTC. It translates to CAWSALSAGVRNEQFF. This chain uses TRBV30 with TRBJ2-1; 7 nucleotides align to TRBD2. The trim removed 1 base at V and 7 bases at J, leaving 13 bases unmatched. CDR1 is GTSNPN, CDR2 SVGIG, per germline (reference sequence). This CDR3 comprises 16 residues.

A single count supports this clone. The genes are TRBV19 and TRBJ2-5; 11 bases are a match to TRBD2. The V and J ends lost 6 bases and 2 bases, in that order; junction bases with no gene match: 2. The CDR3 sequence is 14 residues long. Germline lookup yields CDR1 LNHDA and CDR2 SQIVND (reference sequence). Here the CDR3 DNA reads TGTGCCAGTAGGAGACTAGCGGGACAAGAGACCCAGTACTTC. It yields the protein CASRRLAGQETQYF.

This rearrangement joins TRBV9 to TRBJ2-2; the D is unclear. The germline V gene encodes CDR1 SGDLS and CDR2 YYNGEE. Between the trimmed V and J ends, which lost 0 bases and 5 bases, there was a span of 11 bases. CDR3 size: 15 residues. The CDR3 bases are TGTGCCAGCAGCGTAGGAATGGGGTTTACCGGGGAGCTGTTTTTT. Its protein product is CASSVGMGFTGELFF.

This clone has just one count. This chain uses TRBV2 with TRBJ2-5; the D is unclear. The V end lost 3 bases, the J end lost 5 bases, and 10 bases lay between the germline ends. This CDR3 is 13 amino acids long. Germline-derived CDR1 and CDR2 are SNHLY and FYNNEI. CDR3: CASSDYGSETQYF. The CDR3, as DNA: TGTGCCAGCAGTGATTATGGGTCGGAGACCCAGTACTTC.

This clone appeared once. The chain couples TRBV30 to TRBJ2-5; D might be TRBD1 (6 bases). The CDR3 loop spans 12 amino acids. V lost 7 bases and J 1 base, leaving 10 bases between the germline ends. The germline gives CDR1 GTSNPN, CDR2 SVGIG (reference sequence). CDR3 loop: CALQGVQETQYF. The CDR3 nucleotides are TGTGCCTTACAGGGTGTCCAAGAGACCCAGTACTTC.

V usage is TRBV30 and J usage is TRBJ1-5, with no clear D. V lost 2 bases, J lost 3 bases, and 8 bases lay in between. Germline V gives CDR1 GTSNPN, CDR2 SVGIG (reference sequence). The CDR3 extends over 13 amino acids. This chain's CDR3 is CAWSSQVNQPQHF. The CDR3 coding sequence is TGTGCCTGGAGTAGTCAGGTCAATCAGCCCCAGCATTTT. The complete variable domain, with remaining parts taken from reference TRBV30 and TRBJ1-5, reads SQTIHQWPATLVQPVGSPLSLECTVEGTSNPNLYWYRQAAGRGLQLLFYSVGIGQISSEVPQNLSASRPQDRQFILSSKKLLLSDSGFYLCAWSSQVNQPQHFGDGTRLSIL.

The chain uses TRBV29-1 and TRBJ2-5, with 8 bases fitting TRBD2. The J call may be mistaken, given a closer DNA end match to TRBJ2-7. Germline CDR1 SQVTM, CDR2 ANQGSEA. The CDR3 is 15 amino acids. The CDR3 nucleotides read TGCAGCGTTTCAATCCCCGTTGTAGCGGGGTACGAGCAGTACTTC. Translation gives CSVSIPVVAGYEQYF.

This sequence joins TRBV19 and TRBJ1-1; the D gene is possibly TRBD1 (5 bases). Germline assignment: CDR1 LNHDA and CDR2 SQIVND (reference sequence). Trimming took off 5 bases at V and 3 bases at J, with 10 bases between the two ends. CDR3 length equals 13 residues. Here the CDR3 DNA reads TGTGCCAGTAGTTTCCTACAGGACACTGAAGCTTTCTTT. Translated, it gives CASSFLQDTEAFF.

The chain carries TRBV4-1 and TRBJ2-2, with TRBD2 as a possible D gene (7 bases). In germline, CDR1 is MGHRA, CDR2 YSYEKL. The CDR3 has 16 residues. V was pared by 0 bases and J by 7 bases, with 15 bases between. The chain's CDR3 is CASSQEVGGPVGELFF. CDR3 nucleotide sequence: TGCGCCAGCAGCCAAGAGGTGGGGGGGCCGGTCGGGGAGCTGTTTTTT.

The chain employs TRBV19 and TRBJ2-7, with D uncertain. This CDR3 has 14 amino acids. The ends were cut back, 3 bases at V and 0 bases at J, with 9 bases in the middle. Germline V gives CDR1 LNHDA, CDR2 SQIVND (reference sequence). CDR3 amino acids: CASSITPSSYEQYF. The CDR3 coding sequence is TGTGCCAGTAGTATTACACCCAGCTCCTACGAGCAGTACTTC.

CDR3 DNA: TGTGCCAGCAGTTTATCCTCCCCCCGTAGGGAGCAGTTCTTC. Amino acid sequence: CASSLSSPRREQFF. The chain joins TRBV27 to TRBJ2-1; D gene ambiguous. Germline CDR1 MNHEY, CDR2 SMNVEV (reference sequence). CDR3 size: 14 residues. The ends were cut back, 0 bases at V and 10 bases at J, with 13 bases in the middle.

This sequence joins TRBV5-4 and TRBJ2-5; the D is unclear. The V end lost 4 bases, the J end lost 3 bases, and 13 bases lay between the germline ends. Germline loops: CDR1 SGHNT, CDR2 YYREEE (reference sequence). The CDR3 is 14 amino acids. CDR3 sequence reads: CASSRLGLEETQYF. The CDR3 DNA reads TGTGCCAGCAGCCGTCTAGGGCTCGAAGAGACCCAGTACTTC. The full variable domain, with the rest looked up from reference TRBV5-4 and TRBJ2-5, is ETGVTQSPTHLIKTRGQQVTLRCSSQSGHNTVSWYQQALGQGPQFIFQYYREEENGRGNFPPRFSGLQFPNYSSELNVNALELDDSALYLCASSRLGLEETQYFGPGTRLLVL.

This chain connects TRBV30 to TRBJ2-2; D uncertain. V was shortened by 2 bases and J by 0 bases, with 10 bases between the two germline ends. This CDR3 has 15 amino acids. The V gene's germline CDR1 is GTSNPN and CDR2 SVGIG (reference sequence). The CDR3 DNA follows: TGTGCCTGGAGTCCAGCTCGGTCGAACACCGGGGAGCTGTTTTTT. Translating it yields CAWSPARSNTGELFF.

The rearrangement uses TRBV19 and TRBJ2-7; the D call may be TRBD1 or TRBD2 (5 bases each). This CDR3 has 13 amino acids. V lost 3 bases and J 3 bases, leaving 9 bases between the germline ends. CDR1 LNHDA and CDR2 SQIVND come from the germline V gene (reference sequence). CDR3 sequence (DNA): TGTGCCAGTAGTATGGGACGGTTCTACGAGCAGTACTTC. Amino acids: CASSMGRFYEQYF.

This chain uses TRBV7-9 with TRBJ2-7, with D unresolved. Trimming removed 5 bases at V and 2 bases at J, with 22 bases between. The CDR3 length is 17 residues. Germline CDR1 SEHNR, CDR2 FQNEAQ (reference sequence). The CDR3 is CASSPIYPPLTPYEQYF. The CDR3 DNA is TGTGCCAGCAGCCCGATTTATCCTCCGCTCACCCCCTACGAGCAGTACTTC.

The chain uses TRBV28 and TRBJ1-2; D gene ambiguous. V shed 5 bases and J shed 5 bases, with 15 bases lying between them. The CDR3 totals 14 residues. The germline gives CDR1 MDHEN, CDR2 SYDVKM. The CDR3 region is CASSPPGTAYGYTF. CDR3 DNA sequence: TGTGCCAGCAGTCCCCCGGGAACGGCGTATGGCTACACCTTC.

The chain links TRBV27 to TRBJ2-1, with D uncertain. The V gene lost 5 bases and the J gene lost 0 bases, with 5 bases spanning the gap. The CDR3 runs to 13 residues. Germline CDR1 is MNHEY and CDR2 is SMNVEV (reference sequence). The CDR3 loop reads CASSESSYNEQFF. The CDR3 DNA reads TGTGCCAGCAGTGAGAGCTCCTACAATGAGCAGTTCTTC.

This chain connects TRBV6-5 to TRBJ2-7; perhaps TRBD1 as D (5 bases). V shed 9 bases and J shed 3 bases, with 15 bases lying between them. This CDR3 is 13 amino acids long. The V gene's germline CDR1 is MNHEY and CDR2 SVGAGI. The CDR3 loop reads CARKLSRVYEQYF. The CDR3 DNA reads as TGTGCCAGGAAGTTATCCAGGGTCTACGAGCAGTACTTC.

The rearrangement uses TRBV5-6 and TRBJ2-1, with 8 positions matching TRBD2. Germline-derived CDR1 and CDR2 are SGHDT and YYEEEE. The CDR3 sequence is 16 residues long. V trimming: 1 base; J trimming: 4 bases; junction bases outside the gene matches: 7. The CDR3 nucleotides are TGTGCCAGCAGCTTGTTCAGCGGGAGCGGTTACAATGAGCAGTTCTTC. The encoded protein is CASSLFSGSGYNEQFF.

The V gene is TRBV2, the J gene TRBJ2-5; 12 nucleotides match TRBD1. V was clipped by 7 bases and J by 3 bases; unmatched bases: 6. Germline V gene lookup returns CDR1 SNHLY and CDR2 FYNNEI. The CDR3 covers 15 residues. CDR3 bases: TGTGCCAGCATCGGGACAGGGGGCGGCGAAGAGACCCAGTACTTC. Amino acid sequence: CASIGTGGGEETQYF.

This chain uses TRBV7-8 with TRBJ2-5; D gene ambiguous. CDR1 and CDR2 from the germline V gene are SGHVS and FQNEAQ. The CDR3 length is 13 residues. The ends were cut back, 5 bases at V and 0 bases at J, with 7 bases in the middle. Written as DNA, the CDR3 is TGTGCCAGCAGCGACTGGGACCAAGAGACCCAGTACTTC. This gives the protein CASSDWDQETQYF.

The DNA for the CDR3 is TGTGCCAGCAGCTTAGTTCCCTACACAGATACGCAGTATTTT. Amino acids: CASSLVPYTDTQYF. V and J are TRBV7-8 and TRBJ2-3; D gene unclear. Germline V gene sequence: CDR1 SGHVS, CDR2 FQNEAQ. Trimming stripped 1 base from V and 2 bases from J, with 7 bases between. The CDR3 is 14 residues long.

The DNA of the CDR3 is TGCGCCAGCAGCCAAGTGGATCAGAGGGGCTACACCTTC. Its translation is CASSQVDQRGYTF. This chain uses TRBV4-1 with TRBJ1-2, with no clear D. V was shortened by 1 base and J by 8 bases, with 11 bases between the two germline ends. The CDR3 runs 13 residues. CDR1 and CDR2 from the germline V gene are MGHRA and YSYEKL.

The J gene is TRBJ2-3, the V gene TRBV6-5, with D possibly being TRBD1 (5 bases). From germline, CDR1 is MNHEY and CDR2 SVGAGI. Trimming took off 8 bases at V and 2 bases at J, with 8 bases between the two ends. The CDR3 is 12 residues long. The DNA for the CDR3 is TGTGCCAGCCTCAGGGCCACAGATACGCAGTATTTT. Its translation: CASLRATDTQYF.

The rearrangement uses TRBV7-2 and TRBJ2-7; no clear D gene. CDR3 length equals 12 residues. V shed 5 bases and J shed 6 bases, with 11 bases lying between them. CDR1 and CDR2 (germline): SGHTA, FQGNSA. The CDR3 here is CASSPRVGEQYF. DNA of the CDR3: TGTGCCAGCAGCCCGAGAGTCGGCGAGCAGTACTTC. Based on the CDR3 plus reference TRBV7-2 and TRBJ2-7, the full variable domain is GAGVSQSPSNKVTEKGKDVELRCDPISGHTALYWYRQSLGQGLEFLIYFQGNSAPDKSGLPSDRFSAERTGGSVSTLTIQRTQQEDSAVYLCASSPRVGEQYFGPGTRLTVT.

In its sample, this clone was seen a few times. This chain joins TRBV10-2 and TRBJ1-3; no reliable D call. Germline lookup yields CDR1 WSHSY and CDR2 SAAADI. V dropped 10 bases and J dropped 3 bases, with 19 bases sitting between them. This CDR3 is 15 amino acids long. The CDR3 region has the DNA TGCGCCACCTCCGCTATAGCCCTCGATGGAAACACCATATATTTT. Its translation is CATSAIALDGNTIYF.